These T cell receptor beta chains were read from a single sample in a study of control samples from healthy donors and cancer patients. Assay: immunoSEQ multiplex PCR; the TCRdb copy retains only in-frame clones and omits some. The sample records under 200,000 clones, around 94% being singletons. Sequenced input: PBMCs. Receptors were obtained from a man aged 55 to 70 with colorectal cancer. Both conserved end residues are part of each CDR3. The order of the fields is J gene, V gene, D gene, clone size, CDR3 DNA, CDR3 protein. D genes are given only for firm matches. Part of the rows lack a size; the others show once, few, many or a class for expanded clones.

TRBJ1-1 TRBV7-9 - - TGTGCCAGCAGCTTAGGATTCGGATCTTTGGTGGCTTTCTTT CASSLGFGSLVAFF
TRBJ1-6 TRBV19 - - TGTGCCAGTAGTAACAGGGAGGAGAATTCACCCCTCCACTTT CASSNREENSPLHF
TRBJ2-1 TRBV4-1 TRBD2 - TGCGCCAGCAGCCGCCGACTAGCGGGGGGGAATGAGCAGTTCTTC CASSRRLAGGNEQFF
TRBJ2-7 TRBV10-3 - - TGTGCCATCAGTGGGACAAGGTACGAGCAGTACTTC CAISGTRYEQYF
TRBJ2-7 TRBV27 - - TGTGCCAGCAGTTTCCAGGGGGAGGGCTACGAGCAGTACTTC CASSFQGEGYEQYF
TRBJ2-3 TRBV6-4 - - TGTGCCAGCAGTGGCGGGGGACACACAGATACGCAGTATTTT CASSGGGHTDTQYF
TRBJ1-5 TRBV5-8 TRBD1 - TGTGCCACCCAAAGGACAGGGGATAAAGGTCAGCCCCAGCATTTT CATQRTGDKGQPQHF
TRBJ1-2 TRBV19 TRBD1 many TGTGCCAGTCGAGGGACAGCATCCTATGGCTACACCTTC CASRGTASYGYTF
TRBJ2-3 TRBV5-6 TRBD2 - TGTGCCAGCAGCTTGGGGACTAGCGGGGAAAGCACAGATACGCAGTATTTT CASSLGTSGESTDTQYF
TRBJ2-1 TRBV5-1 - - TGCGCCAGCAGTTTGGACAGATACAATGAGCAGTTCTTC CASSLDRYNEQFF
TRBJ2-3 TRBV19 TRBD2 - TGTGCCAGTAGTATGGGAGCGGGGGGGCCGGCCGATACGCAGTATTTT CASSMGAGGPADTQYF
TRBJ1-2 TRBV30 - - TGTGCCTGGAGGAAGGGACTGGGAAACTATGGCTACACCTTC CAWRKGLGNYGYTF
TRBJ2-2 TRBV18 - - TGTGCCAGCTCCATGTCGGGGGCAACGGGCACCGGGGAGCTGTTTTTT CASSMSGATGTGELFF
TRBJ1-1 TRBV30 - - TGTGCCTGGAGTCCCGGGACGACGAACACTGAAGCTTTCTTT CAWSPGTTNTEAFF
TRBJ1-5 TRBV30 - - TGTGCCTTTGAGGGGGGCGGCAATCAGCCCCAGCATTTT CAFEGGGNQPQHF
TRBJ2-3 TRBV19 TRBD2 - TGTGCCAGTAGTCCCAGCGGGGGGACAGATACGCAGTATTTT CASSPSGGTDTQYF
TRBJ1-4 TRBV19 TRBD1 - TGTGCCAGTAGTAAACGGACAGGGCCTAATGAAAAACTGTTTTTT CASSKRTGPNEKLFF
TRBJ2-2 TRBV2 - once TGTGCCAGCGGGGAGGGGGCAAACACCGGGGAGCTGTTTTTT CASGEGANTGELFF
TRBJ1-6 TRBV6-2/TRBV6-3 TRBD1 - TGTGCCAGCAGTTTCTCCGGACAGGGATTTTATTCACCCCTCCACTTT CASSFSGQGFYSPLHF
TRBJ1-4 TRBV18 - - TGTGCCAGCTCACCACAGGTCGAGGAGGTAGTTGAAAAACTGTTTTTT CASSPQVEEVVEKLFF
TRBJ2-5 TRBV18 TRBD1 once TGTGCCAGCTCACATAACAGGGGTGAAACCAAAGAGACCCAGTACTTC CASSHNRGETKETQYF
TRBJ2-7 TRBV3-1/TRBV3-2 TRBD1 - TGTGCCAGCAGCCCCGGGACAGGCGAGCAGTACTTC CASSPGTGEQYF
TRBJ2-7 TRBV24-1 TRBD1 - TGTGCCACCAGTGCTGGACAGGGGGCGGGCGAGCAGTACTTC CATSAGQGAGEQYF
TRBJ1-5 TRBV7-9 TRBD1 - TGTGCCAGCAGCCAGGGGGCCAGCAATCAGCCCCAGCATTTT CASSQGASNQPQHF
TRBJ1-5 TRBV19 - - TGTGCCAGTAGTATAGGCGCCTCGGGGGGCAATCAGCCCCAGCATTTT CASSIGASGGNQPQHF
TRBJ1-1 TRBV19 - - TGTGCCAGTAGTAGACGACCGAACACTGAAGCTTTCTTT CASSRRPNTEAFF
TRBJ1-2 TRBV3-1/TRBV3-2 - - TGTGCCAGCAGCCAAGAATCTCCAGAAAGAACCTTC CASSQESPERTF
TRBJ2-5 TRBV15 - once TGTGCCACCAGCAGAGATCTGGGAAAAGAGACCCAGTACTTC CATSRDLGKETQYF
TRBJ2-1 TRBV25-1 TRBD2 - TGTGCCAGCAGTGAATCCCTAGCGGGGTACAATGAGCAGTTCTTC CASSESLAGYNEQFF
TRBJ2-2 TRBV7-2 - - TGTGCCAACCAATCCCTAGCAAACACCGGGGAGCTGTTTTTT CANQSLANTGELFF
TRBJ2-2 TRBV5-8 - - TGTTCCAGCGGTGACACCGCGAACACCGGGGAGCTGTTTTTT CSSGDTANTGELFF
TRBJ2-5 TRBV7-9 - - TGTGCCAGCAGCTCCCCTGGCCAAGAGACCCAGTACTTC CASSSPGQETQYF
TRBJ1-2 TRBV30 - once TGTGCCTGGAGTGAAGCAGGGGCGCGCTATGGCTACACCTTC CAWSEAGARYGYTF
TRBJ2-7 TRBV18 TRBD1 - TGTGCCAGCTCAACTGGACAGGGGGCAGGCGAGCAGTACTTC CASSTGQGAGEQYF
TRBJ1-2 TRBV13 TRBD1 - TGTGCCAGCAGTCGAGGAGGACAGGGGGCGTTCTATGGCTACACCTTC CASSRGGQGAFYGYTF
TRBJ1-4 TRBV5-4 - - TGTGCCAGCAGCCCGGATGGGACAAGGCCCGAAAAACTGTTTTTT CASSPDGTRPEKLFF
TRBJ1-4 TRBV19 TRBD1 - TGTGCCAGTAGATCTCACACCACAGGGGTTCGAGAAAAACTGTTTTTT CASRSHTTGVREKLFF
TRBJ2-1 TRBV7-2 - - TGTGCCAGCAGCTCCGGCGGAGGGACAGTACATGAGCAGTTCTTC CASSSGGGTVHEQFF
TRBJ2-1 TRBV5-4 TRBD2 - TGTGCCAGCAGCTTGACTAGCGGGGGACCCAATGAGCAGTTCTTC CASSLTSGGPNEQFF
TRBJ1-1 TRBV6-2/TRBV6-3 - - TGTGCCAGCAGTTACTCGAGCGGGGGCGCAGCTTTCTTT CASSYSSGGAAFF
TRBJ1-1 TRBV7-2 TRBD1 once TGTGCCAGCAGCTCGATGGGACAGGTTTGGGGCACTGAAGCTTTCTTT CASSSMGQVWGTEAFF
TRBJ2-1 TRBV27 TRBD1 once TGTGCCAGCAGTCCCGGGACAGGGGGGTCCGGTGAGCAGTTCTTC CASSPGTGGSGEQFF
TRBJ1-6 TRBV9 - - TGTGCCAGCAGCGTAGGAGAGGAAAGACCCCTCCACTTT CASSVGEERPLHF
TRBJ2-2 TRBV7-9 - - TGTGCCAGCAGCTTAGAGGAGGGATTGCTGTTTTTT CASSLEEGLLFF
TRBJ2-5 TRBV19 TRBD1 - TGTGCCAGTAGTATGACAGGGTCGAGGGAGACCCAGTACTTC CASSMTGSRETQYF
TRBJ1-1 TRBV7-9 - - TGTGCCACCGACGGATTGAACACTGAAGCTTTCTTT CATDGLNTEAFF
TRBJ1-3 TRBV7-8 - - TGTGCCAGCAGCATTCTACAGGAAACCTCTGGAAACACCATATATTTT CASSILQETSGNTIYF
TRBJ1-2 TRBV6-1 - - TGTGCCAGCAGTGAAGCGCTTCGGTCAGTTAACTATGGCTACACCTTC CASSEALRSVNYGYTF
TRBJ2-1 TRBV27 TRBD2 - TGTGCCAGCAGTCGGACTAGCGGGGGTTTTGATGAGCAGTTCTTC CASSRTSGGFDEQFF
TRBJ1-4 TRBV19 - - TGTGCCAGCGCCCCTATTGGACACCGCAATGAAAAACTGTTTTTT CASAPIGHRNEKLFF
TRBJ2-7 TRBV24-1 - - TGTGCCACCAGTGATATGAAGAAGCAGTACTTC CATSDMKKQYF
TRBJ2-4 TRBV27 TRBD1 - TGTGCCAGCAGTCCCCTAGGGACAGTCCGGGTCCAAAACATTCAGTACTTC CASSPLGTVRVQNIQYF
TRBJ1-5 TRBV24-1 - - TGTGCCACCAGTCCTGGGGGCAAGAATCAGCCCCAGCATTTT CATSPGGKNQPQHF
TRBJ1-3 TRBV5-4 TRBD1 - TGTGCCAGCAGCTTACAGGGGGAACCTGGAAACACCATATATTTT CASSLQGEPGNTIYF
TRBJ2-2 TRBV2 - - TGTGCCAGCAGTGTAGTGGGGGCCACCGGGGAGCTGTTTTTT CASSVVGATGELFF
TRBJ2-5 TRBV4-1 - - TGCGCCAGCAGCCAAGATGGGGGCAAAGAGACCCAGTACTTC CASSQDGGKETQYF
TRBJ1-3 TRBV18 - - TGTGCCAGCTCTCCGACAGACTCTGGAAACACCATATATTTT CASSPTDSGNTIYF